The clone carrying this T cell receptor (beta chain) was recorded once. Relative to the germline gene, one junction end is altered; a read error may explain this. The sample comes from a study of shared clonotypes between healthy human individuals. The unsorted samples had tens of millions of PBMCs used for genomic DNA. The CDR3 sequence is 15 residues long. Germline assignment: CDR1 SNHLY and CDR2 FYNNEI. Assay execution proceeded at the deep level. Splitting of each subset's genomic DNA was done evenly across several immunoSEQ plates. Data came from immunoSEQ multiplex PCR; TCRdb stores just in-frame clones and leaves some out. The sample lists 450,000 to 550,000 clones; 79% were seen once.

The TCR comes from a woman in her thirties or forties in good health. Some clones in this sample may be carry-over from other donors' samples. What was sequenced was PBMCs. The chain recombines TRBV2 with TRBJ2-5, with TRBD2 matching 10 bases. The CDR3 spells CAGSEITSGEETQYF. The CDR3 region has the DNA TGTGCCGGCAGTGAAATAACTAGCGGGGAAGAGACCCAGTACTTC.